This paragraph covers one T cell receptor (beta chain) sequence. Its antigen is undetermined. It is unclear where the CDR3 begins or ends on the DNA, so no DNA is shown, and the CDR3 is as TCRdb lists it. This specimen belongs to a study of T cell responses to AZD1222 COVID-19 vaccine. Turning to the study itself: Researchers grouped second doses given at about 4 or about 12 weeks into one pool. Findings of the study overall: None of the repertoires were sampled until the peak T cell response had passed. There were mostly white British donors and more females than males, and clonal diversity was possibly underestimated.

The CDR3 contains 14 residues when both ends are counted. TCRdb's copy holds only in-frame clones and misses some; the assay was immunoSEQ multiplex PCR. The top ten hold 3% to 4.5% of the sample, which has tens of thousands of clones, nearly 90% seen once. This chain links TRBV21-1 with TRBJ1-1. TRBV21-1 is listed as a pseudogene. The TCR sequence derives from an adult in good health. Specimen: peripheral blood, collected on day 0 of AZD1222 vaccination. CDR3 loop: CASSVGFGNTEAFF.